These 6 T cell receptor beta chains were sequenced from one sample in a study of blood T cell repertoires in COVID-19. Produced via immunoSEQ multiplex PCR; TCRdb's table is partial and in-frame only. This repertoire shows about 200,000 clones, approximately 80% found once; its top ten account for roughly 14%. The material sequenced was peripheral blood. These receptors were taken from a man between 50 and 59 years old who had recovered from COVID-19.

The chain uses TRBV7-2 and TRBJ2-7, with TRBD2 matching over 8 bases. The CDR3 has 16 residues. Trimming cost V 7 bases and J 4 bases; bases outside gene matches: 15. In germline, CDR1 is SGHTA, CDR2 FQGNSA. In DNA form, the CDR3 reads TGTGCCAGCACCCCCCCGGGAGCGGGAGTGCGGTACGAGCAGTACTTC. Translation: CASTPPGAGVRYEQYF.

The count of this clone is one. The gene calls are TRBV15 and TRBJ2-7, with TRBD2 matching over 12 bases. CDR1 and CDR2 from the germline V gene are LNHNV and YYDKDF (reference sequence). The CDR3 sequence is 18 residues long. The J segment lost 3 bases and the V segment lost 0 bases, leaving 9 bases of the junction unmatched. CDR3 loop: CATSRDPPGLAGNYEQYF. The CDR3 region has the DNA TGTGCCACCAGCAGAGATCCTCCCGGACTAGCGGGGAACTACGAGCAGTACTTC.

The rearrangement links TRBV7-2 to TRBJ2-1, with 9 bases matching TRBD2. CDR1 SGHTA and CDR2 FQGNSA come from the germline V gene. Losses at the gene ends were 5 bases for V and 9 bases for J; bases not matched to a gene: 8. There are 14 residues in the CDR3. The DNA of the CDR3 is TGTGCCAGCAGCACCGCGACTAGCGGCACTGAGCAGTTCTTC. Protein: CASSTATSGTEQFF.

The gene calls are TRBV5-1 and TRBJ2-5; 7 bases match TRBD1. The V gene end was trimmed by 0 bases and the J gene end by 1 base; junction bases not matched to a gene: 3. CDR1 is SGHRS, CDR2 YFSETQ, per germline. This CDR3 has 15 residues. The CDR3: CASSLEAGGQETQYF. The CDR3 nucleotides read TGCGCCAGCAGCTTGGAGGCAGGGGGCCAAGAGACCCAGTACTTC.

The V and J genes are TRBV7-3 and TRBJ2-3; the D gene is possibly TRBD2 (6 bases). Germline V gene lookup returns CDR1 SGHTA and CDR2 FQGTGA. Deletions cut 2 bases from V and 3 bases from J, with 12 bases between. The length of the CDR3 is 15 residues. This chain's CDR3 is CASSLGGGMTDTQYF. CDR3 bases: TGTGCCAGCAGCTTAGGCGGAGGGATGACAGATACGCAGTATTTT.

The DNA for the CDR3 is TGTGCCAGCAGCGATTCGGGACATGAAGCTTTCTTT. It yields the protein CASSDSGHEAFF. The chain carries TRBV11-1 and TRBJ1-1; D is possibly TRBD1 (6 bases). Trimming cost V 5 bases and J 7 bases, with 11 bases left between them. This CDR3 contains 12 residues. CDR1 SGHAT and CDR2 FQDESV come from the germline V gene (reference sequence). Filled out from reference TRBV11-1 and TRBJ1-1, the complete variable domain reads EAEVAQSPRYKITEKSQAVAFWCDPISGHATLYWYRQILGQGPELLVQFQDESVVDDSQLPKDRFSAERLKGVDSTLKIQPAELGDSAMYLCASSDSGHEAFFGQGTRLTVV.